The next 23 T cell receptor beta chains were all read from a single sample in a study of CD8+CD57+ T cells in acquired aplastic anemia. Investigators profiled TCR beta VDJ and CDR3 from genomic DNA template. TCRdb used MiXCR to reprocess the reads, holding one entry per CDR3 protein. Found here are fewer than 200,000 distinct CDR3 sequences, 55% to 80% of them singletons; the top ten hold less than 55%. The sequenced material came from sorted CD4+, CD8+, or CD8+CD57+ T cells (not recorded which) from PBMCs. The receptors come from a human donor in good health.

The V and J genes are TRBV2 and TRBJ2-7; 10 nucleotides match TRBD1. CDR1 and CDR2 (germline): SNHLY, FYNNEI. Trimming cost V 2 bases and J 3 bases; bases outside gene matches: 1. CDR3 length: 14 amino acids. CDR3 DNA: TGTGCCAGCAGTGAAAGGACAGGGGGCTACGAGCAGTACTTC. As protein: CASSERTGGYEQYF.

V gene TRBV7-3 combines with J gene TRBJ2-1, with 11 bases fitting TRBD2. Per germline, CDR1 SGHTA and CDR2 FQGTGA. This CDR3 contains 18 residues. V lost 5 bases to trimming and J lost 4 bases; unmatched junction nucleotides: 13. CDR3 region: CASSVEAKTSGVYNEQFF. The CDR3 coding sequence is TGTGCCAGCAGCGTTGAAGCGAAGACTAGCGGGGTTTACAATGAGCAGTTCTTC. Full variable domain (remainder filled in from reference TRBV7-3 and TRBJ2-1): GAGVSQTPSNKVTEKGKYVELRCDPISGHTALYWYRQSLGQGPEFLIYFQGTGAADDSGLPNDRFFAVRPEGSVSTLKIQRTERGDSAVYLCASSVEAKTSGVYNEQFFGPGTRLTVL.

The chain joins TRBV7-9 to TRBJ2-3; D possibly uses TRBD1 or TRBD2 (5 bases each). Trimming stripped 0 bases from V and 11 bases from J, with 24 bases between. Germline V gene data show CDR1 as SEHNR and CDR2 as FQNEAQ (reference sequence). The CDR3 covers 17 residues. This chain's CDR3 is CASSLALRGTGFDEQYF. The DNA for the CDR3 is TGTGCCAGCAGCTTAGCTCTTAGAGGGACCGGGTTCGATGAGCAGTATTTT.

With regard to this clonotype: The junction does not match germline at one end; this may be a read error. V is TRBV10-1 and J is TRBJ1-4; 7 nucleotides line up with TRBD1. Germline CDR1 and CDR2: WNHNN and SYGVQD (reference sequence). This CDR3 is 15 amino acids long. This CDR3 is CAISDMGQRNEKLFF. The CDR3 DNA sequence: TGTGCCATCAGTGATATGGGACAGAGAAATGAAAAACTGTTTTTT.

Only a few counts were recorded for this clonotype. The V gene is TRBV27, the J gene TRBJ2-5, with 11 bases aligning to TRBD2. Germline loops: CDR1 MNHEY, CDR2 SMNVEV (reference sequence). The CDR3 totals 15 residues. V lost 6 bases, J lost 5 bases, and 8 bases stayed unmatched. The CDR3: CASRPLAGAGETQYF. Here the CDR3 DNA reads TGTGCCAGCAGACCACTAGCGGGAGCTGGGGAGACCCAGTACTTC.

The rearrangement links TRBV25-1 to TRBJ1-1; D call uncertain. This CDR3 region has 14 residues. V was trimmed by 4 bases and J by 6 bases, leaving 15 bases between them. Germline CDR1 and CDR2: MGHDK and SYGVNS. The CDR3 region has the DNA TGTGCCAGCAGTGCATCCCGACGATATGCTGAAGCTTTCTTT. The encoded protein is CASSASRRYAEAFF.

CDR3 amino acids: CASSYGRLAGPDTQYF. The CDR3 coding sequence is TGTGCCAGCAGCTACGGACGACTAGCGGGGCCGGATACGCAGTATTTT. The chain has TRBV7-9 and TRBJ2-3; 11 bases are shared with TRBD2. Losses at the gene ends were 4 bases for V and 6 bases for J; bases not matched to a gene: 9. This CDR3 has 16 amino acids. Germline V lookup: CDR1 SEHNR, CDR2 FQNEAQ (reference sequence).

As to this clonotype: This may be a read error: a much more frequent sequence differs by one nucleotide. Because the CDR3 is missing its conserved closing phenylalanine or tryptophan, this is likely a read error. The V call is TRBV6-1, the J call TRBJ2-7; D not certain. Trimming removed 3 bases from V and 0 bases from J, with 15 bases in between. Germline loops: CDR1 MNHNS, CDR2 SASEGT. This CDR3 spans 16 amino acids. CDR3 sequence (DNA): TGTGCCAGCAGTGATCTCAGTAAGCGTCCCTCCTACGAGCAGTACCTC. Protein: CASSDLSKRPSYEQYL.

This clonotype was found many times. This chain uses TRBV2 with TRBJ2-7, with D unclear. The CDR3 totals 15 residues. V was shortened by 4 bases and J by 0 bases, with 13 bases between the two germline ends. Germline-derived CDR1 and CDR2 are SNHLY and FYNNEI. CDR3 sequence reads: CASSVWQANSYEQYF. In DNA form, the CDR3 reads TGTGCCAGCAGTGTCTGGCAGGCCAACTCCTACGAGCAGTACTTC.

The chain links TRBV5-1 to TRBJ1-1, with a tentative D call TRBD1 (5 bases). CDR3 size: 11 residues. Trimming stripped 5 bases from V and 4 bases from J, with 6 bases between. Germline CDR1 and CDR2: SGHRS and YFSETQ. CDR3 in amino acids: CASRGATEAFF. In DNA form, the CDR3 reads TGCGCCAGCAGAGGGGCCACTGAAGCTTTCTTT.

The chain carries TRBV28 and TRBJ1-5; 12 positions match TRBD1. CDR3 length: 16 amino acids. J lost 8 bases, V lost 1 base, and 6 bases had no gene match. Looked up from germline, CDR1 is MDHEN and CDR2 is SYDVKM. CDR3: CASSLLGQGAAEPQHF. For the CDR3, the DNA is TGTGCCAGCAGTTTATTGGGACAGGGGGCGGCGGAGCCCCAGCATTTT.

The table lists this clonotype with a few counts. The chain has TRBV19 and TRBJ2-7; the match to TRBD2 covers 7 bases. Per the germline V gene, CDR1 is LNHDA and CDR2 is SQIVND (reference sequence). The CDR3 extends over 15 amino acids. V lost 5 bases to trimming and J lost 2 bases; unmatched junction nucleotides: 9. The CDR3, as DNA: TGTGCCAGTAGTGAGGAGCGACTAGCACCCTACGAGCAGTACTTC. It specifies CASSEERLAPYEQYF.

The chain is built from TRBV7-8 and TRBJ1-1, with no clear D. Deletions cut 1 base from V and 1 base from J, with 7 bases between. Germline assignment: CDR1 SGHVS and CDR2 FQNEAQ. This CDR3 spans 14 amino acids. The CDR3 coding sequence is TGTGCCAGCAGCTTAGGTAGCCAGAACACTGAAGCTTTCTTT. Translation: CASSLGSQNTEAFF. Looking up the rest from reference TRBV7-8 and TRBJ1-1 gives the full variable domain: GAGVSQSPRYKVAKRGQDVALRCDPISGHVSLFWYQQALGQGPEFLTYFQNEAQLDKSGLPSDRFFAERPEGSVSTLKIQRTQQEDSAVYLCASSLGSQNTEAFFGQGTRLTVV.

CDR3 loop: CASSMFRAHYEQYF. In nucleotides, the CDR3 is TGTGCCAGTAGTATGTTCAGGGCCCACTACGAGCAGTACTTC. J is TRBJ2-7 and V is TRBV19; possible D gene TRBD1, 5 bases. The CDR3 extends over 14 amino acids. CDR1 is LNHDA and CDR2 is SQIVND in the germline V gene (reference sequence). V lost 3 bases and J 3 bases, leaving 12 bases between the germline ends.

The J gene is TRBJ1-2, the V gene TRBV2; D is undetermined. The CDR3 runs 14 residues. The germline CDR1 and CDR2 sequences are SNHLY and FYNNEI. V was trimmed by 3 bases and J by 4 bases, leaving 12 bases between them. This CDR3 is CASSDRWQIYGYTF. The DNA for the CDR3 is TGTGCCAGCAGTGATCGGTGGCAGATCTATGGCTACACCTTC.

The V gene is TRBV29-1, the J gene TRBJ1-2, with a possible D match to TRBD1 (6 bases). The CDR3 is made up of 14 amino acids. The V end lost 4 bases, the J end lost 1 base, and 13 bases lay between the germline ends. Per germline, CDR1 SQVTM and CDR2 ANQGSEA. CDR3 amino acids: CSVGPGQRNYGYTF. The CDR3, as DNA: TGCAGCGTTGGGCCTGGACAGCGTAACTATGGCTACACCTTC.

For the CDR3, the DNA is TGCAGTGCTCCAGGACAGGGGAATTCACCCCTCCACTTT. As protein: CSAPGQGNSPLHF. V usage is TRBV20-1 and J usage is TRBJ1-6; TRBD1 aligns across 9 bases. The CDR3 is 13 amino acids. Unmatched junction bases numbered 3, after V lost 5 bases and J lost 7 bases. The germline gives CDR1 DFQATT, CDR2 SNEGSKA (reference sequence).

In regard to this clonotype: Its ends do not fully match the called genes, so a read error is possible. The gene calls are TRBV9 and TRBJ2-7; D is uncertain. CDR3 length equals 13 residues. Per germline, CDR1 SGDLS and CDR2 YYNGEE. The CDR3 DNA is TGCGCCAGCAGCCCTTTTTCGGGCTACGAGCAGTACTTC. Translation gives CASSPFSGYEQYF. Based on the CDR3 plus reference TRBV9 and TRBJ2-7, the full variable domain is DSGVTQTPKHLITATGQRVTLRCSPRSGDLSVYWYQQSLDQGLQFLIQYYNGEERAKGNILERFSAQQFPDLHSELNLSSLELGDSALYFCASSPFSGYEQYFGPGTRLTVT.

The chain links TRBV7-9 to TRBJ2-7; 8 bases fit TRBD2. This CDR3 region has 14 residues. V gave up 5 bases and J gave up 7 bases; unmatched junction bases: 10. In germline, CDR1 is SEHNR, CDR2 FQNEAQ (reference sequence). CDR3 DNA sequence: TGTGCCAGCAGCACCGGGACTAGGTTCGTGGAGCAGTACTTC. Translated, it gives CASSTGTRFVEQYF.

The CDR3 region is CASSPARGQGSYEQYF. Written as DNA, the CDR3 is TGTGCCAGCAGCCCAGCTAGAGGACAGGGGTCCTACGAGCAGTACTTC. The chain is built from TRBV11-2 and TRBJ2-7, with TRBD1 matching 9 bases. J gave up 1 base and V 5 bases, and 9 bases lay outside the gene matches. CDR3 length equals 16 residues. Germline CDR1 is SGHAT and CDR2 is FQNNGV. The whole variable domain, remainder taken from reference TRBV11-2 and TRBJ2-7, is EAGVAQSPRYKIIEKRQSVAFWCNPISGHATLYWYQQILGQGPKLLIQFQNNGVVDDSQLPKDRFSAERLKGVDSTLKIQPAKLEDSAVYLCASSPARGQGSYEQYFGPGTRLTVT.

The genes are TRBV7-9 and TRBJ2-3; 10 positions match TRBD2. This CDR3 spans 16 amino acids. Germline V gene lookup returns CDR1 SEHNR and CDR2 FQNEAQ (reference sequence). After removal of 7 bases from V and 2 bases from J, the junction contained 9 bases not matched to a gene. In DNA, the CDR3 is TGTGCCAGCACCCCCCGGCTAGCGGGAGACACAGATACGCAGTATTTT. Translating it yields CASTPRLAGDTDTQYF.

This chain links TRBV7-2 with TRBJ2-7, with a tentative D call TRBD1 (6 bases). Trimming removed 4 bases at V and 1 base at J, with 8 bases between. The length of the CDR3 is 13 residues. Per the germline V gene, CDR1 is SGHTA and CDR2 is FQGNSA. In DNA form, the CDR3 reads TGTGCCAGCAGCTCCGGACAGTCCTACGAGCAGTACTTC. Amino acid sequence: CASSSGQSYEQYF.

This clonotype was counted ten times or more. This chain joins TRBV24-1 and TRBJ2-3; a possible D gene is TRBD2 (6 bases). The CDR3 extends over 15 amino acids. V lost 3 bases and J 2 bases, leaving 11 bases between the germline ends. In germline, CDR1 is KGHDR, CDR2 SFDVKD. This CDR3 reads CATSDVASVTDTQYF. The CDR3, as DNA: TGTGCCACCAGTGATGTGGCTAGCGTCACAGATACGCAGTATTTT.